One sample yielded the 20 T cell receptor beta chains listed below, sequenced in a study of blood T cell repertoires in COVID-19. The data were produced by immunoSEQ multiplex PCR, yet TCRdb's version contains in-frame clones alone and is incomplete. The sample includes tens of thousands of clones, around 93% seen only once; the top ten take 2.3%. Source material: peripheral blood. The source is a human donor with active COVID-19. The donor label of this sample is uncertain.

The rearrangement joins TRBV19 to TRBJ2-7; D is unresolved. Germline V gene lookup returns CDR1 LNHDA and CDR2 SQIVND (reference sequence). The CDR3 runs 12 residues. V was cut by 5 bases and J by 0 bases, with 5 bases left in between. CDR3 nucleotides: TGTGCCAGTAGTCCGAGCTCCTACGAGCAGTACTTC. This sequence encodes CASSPSSYEQYF.

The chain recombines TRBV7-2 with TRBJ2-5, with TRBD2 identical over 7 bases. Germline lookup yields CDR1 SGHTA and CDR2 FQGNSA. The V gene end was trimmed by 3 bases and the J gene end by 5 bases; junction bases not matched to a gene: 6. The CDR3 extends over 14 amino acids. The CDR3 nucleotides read TGTGCCAGCAGCTTGGGCGGGGGAGATGAGACCCAGTACTTC. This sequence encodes CASSLGGGDETQYF. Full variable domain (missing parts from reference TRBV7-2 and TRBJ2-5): GAGVSQSPSNKVTEKGKDVELRCDPISGHTALYWYRQSLGQGLEFLIYFQGNSAPDKSGLPSDRFSAERTGGSVSTLTIQRTQQEDSAVYLCASSLGGGDETQYFGPGTRLLVL.

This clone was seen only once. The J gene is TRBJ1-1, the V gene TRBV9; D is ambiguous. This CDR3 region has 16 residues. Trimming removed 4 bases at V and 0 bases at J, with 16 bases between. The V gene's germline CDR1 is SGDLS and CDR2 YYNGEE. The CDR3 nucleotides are TGTGCCAGCAGCCCGGCGGCGGGTCCCATGAACACTGAAGCTTTCTTT. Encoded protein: CASSPAAGPMNTEAFF.

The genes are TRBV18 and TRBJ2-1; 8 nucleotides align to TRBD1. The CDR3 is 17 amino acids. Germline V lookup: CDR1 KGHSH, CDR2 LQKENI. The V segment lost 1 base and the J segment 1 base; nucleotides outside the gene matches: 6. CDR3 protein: CASSPLRTGSSYNEQFF. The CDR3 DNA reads TGTGCCAGCTCACCACTTCGGACAGGGTCATCCTACAATGAGCAGTTCTTC.

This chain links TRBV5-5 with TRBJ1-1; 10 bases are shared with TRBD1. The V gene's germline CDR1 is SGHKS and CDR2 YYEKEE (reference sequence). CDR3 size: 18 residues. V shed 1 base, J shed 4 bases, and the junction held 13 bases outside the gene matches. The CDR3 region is CASSLRPGQGTSGTEAFF. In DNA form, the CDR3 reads TGTGCCAGCAGCTTGAGGCCGGGACAGGGGACGTCGGGCACTGAAGCTTTCTTT.

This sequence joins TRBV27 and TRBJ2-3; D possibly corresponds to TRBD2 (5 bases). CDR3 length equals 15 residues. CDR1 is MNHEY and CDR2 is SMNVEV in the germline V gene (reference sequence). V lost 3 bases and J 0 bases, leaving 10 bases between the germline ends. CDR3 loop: CASSLEDASTDTQYF. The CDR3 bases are TGTGCCAGCAGTTTGGAGGACGCAAGCACAGATACGCAGTATTTT.

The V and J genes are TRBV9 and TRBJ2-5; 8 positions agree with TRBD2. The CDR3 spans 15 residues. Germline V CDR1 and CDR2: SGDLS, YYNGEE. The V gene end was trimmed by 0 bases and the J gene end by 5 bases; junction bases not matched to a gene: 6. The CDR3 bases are TGTGCCAGCAGCGTAGAGGCCGGGGGGGCCGAGACCCAGTACTTC. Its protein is CASSVEAGGAETQYF.

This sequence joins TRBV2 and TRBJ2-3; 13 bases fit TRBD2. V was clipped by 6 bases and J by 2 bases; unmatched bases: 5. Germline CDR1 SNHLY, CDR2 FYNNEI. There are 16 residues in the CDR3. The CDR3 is CASRSGLAGATDTQYF. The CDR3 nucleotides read TGTGCCAGCAGATCCGGACTAGCGGGGGCCACAGATACGCAGTATTTT.

DNA of the CDR3: TGTGCCAGCAGGAAGGCTGGGACAGGAGATACGCAGTATTTT. Protein: CASRKAGTGDTQYF. The chain recombines TRBV25-1 with TRBJ2-3; 8 positions agree with TRBD1. Germline V gene lookup returns CDR1 MGHDK and CDR2 SYGVNS. With 6 bases clipped from V and 5 bases from J, the junction kept 7 bases outside the gene matches. This CDR3 comprises 14 residues.

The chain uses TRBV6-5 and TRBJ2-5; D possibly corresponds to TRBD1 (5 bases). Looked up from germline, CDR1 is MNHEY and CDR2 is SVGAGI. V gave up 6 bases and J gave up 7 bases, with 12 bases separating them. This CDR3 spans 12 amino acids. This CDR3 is CASSSHRGTQYF. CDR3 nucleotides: TGTGCCAGCAGCTCCCATAGGGGGACCCAGTACTTC.

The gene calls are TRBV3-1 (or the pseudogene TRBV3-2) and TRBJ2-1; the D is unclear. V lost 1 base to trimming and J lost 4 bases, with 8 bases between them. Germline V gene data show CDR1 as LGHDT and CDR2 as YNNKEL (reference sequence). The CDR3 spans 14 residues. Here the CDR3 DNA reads TGTGCCAGCAGCCAAGGCCCGGGTTACAATGAGCAGTTCTTC. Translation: CASSQGPGYNEQFF.

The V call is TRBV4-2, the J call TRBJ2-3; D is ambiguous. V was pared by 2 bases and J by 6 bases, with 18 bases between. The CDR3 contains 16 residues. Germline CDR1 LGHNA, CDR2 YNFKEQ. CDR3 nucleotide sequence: TGTGCCAGCAGCCAACAGGCGCGTGAGTTTGTCGATACGCAGTATTTT. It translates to CASSQQAREFVDTQYF.

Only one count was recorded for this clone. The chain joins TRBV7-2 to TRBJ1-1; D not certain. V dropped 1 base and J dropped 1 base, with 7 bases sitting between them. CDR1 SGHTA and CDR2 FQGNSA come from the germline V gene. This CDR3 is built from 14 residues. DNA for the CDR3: TGTGCCAGCAGCTTAGGACTGGGGAACACTGAAGCTTTCTTT. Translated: CASSLGLGNTEAFF.

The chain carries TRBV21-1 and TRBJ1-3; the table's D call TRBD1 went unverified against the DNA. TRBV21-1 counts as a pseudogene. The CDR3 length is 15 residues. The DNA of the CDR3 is TGTGCCAGCAGACCCGACAGGAACTCTGGAAACACCATATATTTT. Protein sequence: CASRPDRNSGNTIYF.

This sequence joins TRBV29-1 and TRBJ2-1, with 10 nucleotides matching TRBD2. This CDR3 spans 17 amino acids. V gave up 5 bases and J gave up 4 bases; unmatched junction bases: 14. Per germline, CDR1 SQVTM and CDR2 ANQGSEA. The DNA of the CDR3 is TGCAGCGTTAAGAGCGGGGGGGCAGAGCGTCTATACAATGAGCAGTTCTTC. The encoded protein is CSVKSGGAERLYNEQFF.

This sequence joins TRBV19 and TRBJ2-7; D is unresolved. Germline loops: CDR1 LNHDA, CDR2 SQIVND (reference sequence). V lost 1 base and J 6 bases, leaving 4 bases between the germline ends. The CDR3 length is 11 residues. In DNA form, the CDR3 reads TGTGCCAGTAGTATAGGGGCCGAGCAGTACTTC. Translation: CASSIGAEQYF.

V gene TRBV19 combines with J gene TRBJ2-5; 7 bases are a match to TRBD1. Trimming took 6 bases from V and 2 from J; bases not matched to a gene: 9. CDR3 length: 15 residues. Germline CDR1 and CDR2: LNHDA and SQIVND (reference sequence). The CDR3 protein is CASRTRDSYQETQYF. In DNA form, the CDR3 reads TGTGCCAGTAGGACCAGGGACAGTTATCAAGAGACCCAGTACTTC.

The CDR3 nucleotides read TGTGCCAGCTCACCGGGCAGGGACACTGAAGCTTTCTTT. This sequence encodes CASSPGRDTEAFF. This chain joins TRBV18 and TRBJ1-1, with D possibly matching TRBD1 (5 bases). The CDR3 contains 13 residues. Germline lookup yields CDR1 KGHSH and CDR2 LQKENI. Trimming shortened V by 3 bases and J by 3 bases, and 8 bases separated the two germline ends. Looking up the rest from reference TRBV18 and TRBJ1-1 gives the full variable domain: NAGVMQNPRHLVRRRGQEARLRCSPMKGHSHVYWYRQLPEEGLKFMVYLQKENIIDESGMPKERFSAEFPKEGPSILRIQQVVRGDSAAYFCASSPGRDTEAFFGQGTRLTVV.

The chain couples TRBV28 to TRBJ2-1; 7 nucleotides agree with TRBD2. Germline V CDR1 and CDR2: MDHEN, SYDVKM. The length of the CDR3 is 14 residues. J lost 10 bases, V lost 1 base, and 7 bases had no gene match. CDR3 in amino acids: CASSLLLKRGEQFF. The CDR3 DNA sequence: TGTGCCAGCAGTTTATTACTGAAGCGGGGAGAGCAGTTCTTC.

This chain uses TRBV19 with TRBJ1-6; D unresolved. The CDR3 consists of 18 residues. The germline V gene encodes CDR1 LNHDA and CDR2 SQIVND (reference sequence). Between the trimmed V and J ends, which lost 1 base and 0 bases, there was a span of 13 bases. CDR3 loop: CASSIGAFKSSYNSPLHF. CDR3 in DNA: TGTGCCAGTAGTATAGGAGCGTTTAAGAGCTCCTATAATTCACCCCTCCACTTT.